Listed below are T cell receptor beta chains from one sample, sequenced in a study of blood T cell repertoires in COVID-19. Produced via immunoSEQ multiplex PCR; TCRdb's table is partial and in-frame only. The sample lists some 490,000 clones, around 85% seen once, with around 8% in the top ten. Specimen: PBMCs or T cells enriched from blood (not recorded which). These receptors were taken from a woman aged 60-75 years who had recovered from COVID-19. CDR3s include the opening cysteine and the closing phenylalanine or tryptophan. Fields, in order: clone size, V gene, J gene, D gene, CDR3 length, CDR3 DNA, CDR3 protein. The D gene is left open where the match is weak. For some rows the clone size is stated as once, few or many, or as a class when expanded; others skip it.

>.|TRBV5-1|TRBJ2-1|TRBD2|16
TGCGCCAGCAGCTTGGTTGGCGGGGGGCCTTACAATGAGCAGTTCTTC
CASSLVGGGPYNEQFF
>.|TRBV12-3/TRBV12-4|TRBJ1-6|.|12
TGTGCCAGCAGTTTTAATAATTCACCCCTCCACTTT
CASSFNNSPLHF
>.|TRBV9|TRBJ1-3|.|14
TGTGCCAGCAGCGTAGGCGGGGCTGGAAACACCATATATTTT
CASSVGGAGNTIYF
>.|TRBV2|TRBJ2-7|.|16
TGTGCCAGCAGTGAGTACGGACAGTCACAAGTCTACGAGCAGTACTTC
CASSEYGQSQVYEQYF
>.|TRBV7-9|TRBJ2-2|.|14
TGTGCCAGCAGCCCATTCAGGAACACCGGGGAGCTGTTTTTT
CASSPFRNTGELFF
>once|TRBV18|TRBJ2-2|.|13
TGTGCCAGCTCACCGACTAGGCCCGGGGAGCTGTTTTTT
CASSPTRPGELFF
>once|TRBV5-1|TRBJ2-4|.|14
TGCGCCAGCAGCTTGGCCGGTACCAAAAACATTCAGTACTTC
CASSLAGTKNIQYF
>.|TRBV4-1|TRBJ2-1|TRBD1|18
TGCGCCAGCAGCCAAAGGGCCGGGGGGACAGGGCCCTACAATGAGCAGTTCTTC
CASSQRAGGTGPYNEQFF
>.|TRBV7-2|TRBJ2-3|.|16
TGTGCCAGCAGCTTAGCGTACAGGGGGGGATCAGATACGCAGTATTTT
CASSLAYRGGSDTQYF
>.|TRBV9|TRBJ2-2|TRBD1|14
TGTGCCAGCAGCGCAAACAGGGGCGCCGGGGAGCTGTTTTTT
CASSANRGAGELFF
>once|TRBV12-5|TRBJ2-1|.|15
TGTGCTAGTGGTTTGGGTGGGGCATCCTACAATGAGCAGTTCTTC
CASGLGGASYNEQFF
>.|TRBV5-1|TRBJ2-5|.|13
TGCGCCAGCAGCTTGCCAGGGGGGGAGACCCAGTACTTC
CASSLPGGETQYF
>.|TRBV7-9|TRBJ1-1|TRBD1|16
TGTGCCAGCAGGCCGACCGGGACAGGGACGAACACTGAAGCTTTCTTT
CASRPTGTGTNTEAFF
>.|TRBV7-8|TRBJ1-1|.|15
TGTGCCACCAAGGACAGTAGGGTATATAACACTGAAGCTTTCTTT
CATKDSRVYNTEAFF
>.|TRBV3-1/TRBV3-2|TRBJ1-1|.|14
TGTGCCAGCAGCCGGGGGGGGGCGAACACTGAAGCTTTCTTT
CASSRGGANTEAFF
>few|TRBV18|TRBJ1-1|.|14
TGTGCCAGCTCACCAGATTGGGCAGACACTGAAGCTTTCTTT
CASSPDWADTEAFF
>.|TRBV3-1/TRBV3-2|TRBJ1-4|TRBD1|14
TGTGCCAGCAGCCCAAGGACAGGCGATGAAAAACTGTTTTTT
CASSPRTGDEKLFF